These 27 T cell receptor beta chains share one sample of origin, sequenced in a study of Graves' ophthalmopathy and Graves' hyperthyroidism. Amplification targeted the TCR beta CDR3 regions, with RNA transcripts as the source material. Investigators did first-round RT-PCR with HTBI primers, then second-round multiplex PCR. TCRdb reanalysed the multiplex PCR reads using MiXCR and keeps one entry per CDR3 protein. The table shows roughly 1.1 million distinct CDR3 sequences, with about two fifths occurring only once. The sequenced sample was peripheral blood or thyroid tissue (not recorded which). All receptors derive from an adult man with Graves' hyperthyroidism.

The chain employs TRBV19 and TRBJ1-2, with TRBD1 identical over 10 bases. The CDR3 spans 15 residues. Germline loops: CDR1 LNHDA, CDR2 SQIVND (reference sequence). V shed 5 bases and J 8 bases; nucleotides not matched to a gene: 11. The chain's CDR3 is CASSDRDRGLRGYTF. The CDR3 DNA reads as TGTGCCAGTAGTGACCGGGACAGGGGTTTGCGAGGCTACACCTTC.

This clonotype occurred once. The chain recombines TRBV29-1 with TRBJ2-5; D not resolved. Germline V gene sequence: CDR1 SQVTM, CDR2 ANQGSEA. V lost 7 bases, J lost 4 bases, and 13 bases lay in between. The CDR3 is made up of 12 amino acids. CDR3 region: CSAGPAVETQYF. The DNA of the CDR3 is TGCAGCGCAGGCCCTGCGGTAGAGACCCAGTACTTC.

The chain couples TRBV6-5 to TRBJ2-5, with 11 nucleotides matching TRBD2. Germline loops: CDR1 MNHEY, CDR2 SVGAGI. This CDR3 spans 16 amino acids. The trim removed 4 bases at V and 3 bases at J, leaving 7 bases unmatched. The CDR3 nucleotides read TGTGCCAGCAGTTGGCCGGCGACTAGCGGGGAAGAGACCCAGTACTTC. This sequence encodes CASSWPATSGEETQYF.

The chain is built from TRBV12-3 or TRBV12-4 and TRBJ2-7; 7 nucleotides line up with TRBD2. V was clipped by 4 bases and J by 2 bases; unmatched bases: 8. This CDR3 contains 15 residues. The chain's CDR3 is CASSSQRDQAYEQYF. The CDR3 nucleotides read TGTGCCAGCAGTTCCCAGCGGGACCAGGCCTACGAGCAGTACTTC.

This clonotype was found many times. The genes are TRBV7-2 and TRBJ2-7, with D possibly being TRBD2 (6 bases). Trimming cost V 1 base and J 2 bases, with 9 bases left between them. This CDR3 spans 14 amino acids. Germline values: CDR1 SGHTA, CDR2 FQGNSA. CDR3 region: CASSLVAGTYEQYF. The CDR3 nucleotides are TGTGCCAGCAGCTTAGTGGCGGGGACCTACGAGCAGTACTTC.

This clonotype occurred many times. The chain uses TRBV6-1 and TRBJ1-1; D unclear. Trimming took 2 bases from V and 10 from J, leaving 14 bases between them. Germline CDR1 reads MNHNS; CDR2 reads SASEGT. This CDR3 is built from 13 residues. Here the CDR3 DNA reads TGTGCCAGCAGTGAAATCTCCCAGCGGGCAGCTTTCTTT. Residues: CASSEISQRAAFF.

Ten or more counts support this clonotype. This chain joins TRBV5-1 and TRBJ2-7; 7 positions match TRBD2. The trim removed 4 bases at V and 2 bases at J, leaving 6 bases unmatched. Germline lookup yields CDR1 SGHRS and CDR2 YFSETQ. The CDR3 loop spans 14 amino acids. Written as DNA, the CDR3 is TGCGCCAGCAGCCGTGGCGGGAGCGCCTACGAGCAGTACTTC. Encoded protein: CASSRGGSAYEQYF.

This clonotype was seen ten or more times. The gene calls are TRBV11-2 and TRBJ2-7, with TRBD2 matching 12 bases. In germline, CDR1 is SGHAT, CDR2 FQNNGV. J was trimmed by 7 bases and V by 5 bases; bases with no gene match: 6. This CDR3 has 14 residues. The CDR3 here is CASSLTSGREEQYF. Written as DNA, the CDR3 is TGTGCCAGCAGCCTGACTAGCGGGAGAGAGGAGCAGTACTTC.

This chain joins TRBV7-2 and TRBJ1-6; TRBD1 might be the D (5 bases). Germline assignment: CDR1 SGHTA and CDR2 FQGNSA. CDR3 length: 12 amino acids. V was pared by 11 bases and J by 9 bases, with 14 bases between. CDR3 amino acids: CAEGQIGSPLHF. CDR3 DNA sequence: TGTGCCGAGGGGCAGATTGGTTCACCCCTCCACTTT.

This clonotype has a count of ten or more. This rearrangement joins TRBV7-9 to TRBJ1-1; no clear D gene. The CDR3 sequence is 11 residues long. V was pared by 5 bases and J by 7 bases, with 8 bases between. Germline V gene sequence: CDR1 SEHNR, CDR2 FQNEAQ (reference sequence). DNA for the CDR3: TGTGCCAGCAGCCGTACAGATGAAGCTTTCTTT. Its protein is CASSRTDEAFF.

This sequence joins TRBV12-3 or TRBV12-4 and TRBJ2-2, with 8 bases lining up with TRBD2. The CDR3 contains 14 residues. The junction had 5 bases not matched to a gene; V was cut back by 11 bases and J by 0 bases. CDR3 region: CAGRLASNTGELFF. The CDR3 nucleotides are TGTGCCGGGCGACTAGCGTCGAACACCGGGGAGCTGTTTTTT.

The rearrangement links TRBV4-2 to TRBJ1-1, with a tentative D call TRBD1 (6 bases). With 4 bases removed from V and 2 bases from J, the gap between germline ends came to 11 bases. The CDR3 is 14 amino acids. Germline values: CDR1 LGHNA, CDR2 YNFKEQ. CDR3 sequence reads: CASSLQGDNTEAFF. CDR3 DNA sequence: TGTGCCAGCAGCCTACAGGGAGATAACACTGAAGCTTTCTTT.

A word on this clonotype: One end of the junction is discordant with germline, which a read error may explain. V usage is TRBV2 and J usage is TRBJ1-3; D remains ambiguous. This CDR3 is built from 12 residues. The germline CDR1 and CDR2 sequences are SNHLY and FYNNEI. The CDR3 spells CTSSGISATIYF. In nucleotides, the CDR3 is TGTACCAGCAGTGGGATCAGTGCTACCATATATTTT. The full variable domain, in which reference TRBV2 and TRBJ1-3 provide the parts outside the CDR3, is EPEVTQTPSHQVTQMGQEVILRCVPISNHLYFYWYRQILGQKVEFLVSFYNNEISEKSEIFDDQFSVERPDGSNFTLKIRSTKLEDSAMYFCTSSGISATIYFGEGSWLTVV.

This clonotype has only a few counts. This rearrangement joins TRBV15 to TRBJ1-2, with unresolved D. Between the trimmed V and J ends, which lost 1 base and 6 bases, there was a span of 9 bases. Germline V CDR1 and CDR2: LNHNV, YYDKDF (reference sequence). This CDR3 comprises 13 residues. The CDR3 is CATSRGTENGYTF. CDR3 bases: TGTGCCACCAGCAGAGGGACGGAGAATGGCTACACCTTC.

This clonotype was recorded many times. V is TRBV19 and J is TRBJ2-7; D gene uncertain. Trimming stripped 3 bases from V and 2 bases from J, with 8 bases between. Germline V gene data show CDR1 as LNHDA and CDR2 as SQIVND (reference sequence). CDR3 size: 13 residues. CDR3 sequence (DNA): TGTGCCAGTAGTATTCACGGTACCTACGAGCAGTACTTC. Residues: CASSIHGTYEQYF.

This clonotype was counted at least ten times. The DNA of the CDR3 is TGTGCCAGCAGTTTTAACAGCCTCGTCTATGGCTACACCTTC. This gives the protein CASSFNSLVYGYTF. The V gene is TRBV12-3 or TRBV12-4, the J gene TRBJ1-2; D not resolved. The CDR3 consists of 14 residues. With 3 bases removed from V and 4 bases from J, the gap between germline ends came to 12 bases.

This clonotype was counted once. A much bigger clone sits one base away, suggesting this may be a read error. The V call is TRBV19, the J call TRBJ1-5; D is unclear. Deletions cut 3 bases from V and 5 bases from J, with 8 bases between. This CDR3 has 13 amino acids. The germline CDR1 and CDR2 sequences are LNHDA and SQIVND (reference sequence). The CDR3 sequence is CASSIEDDQPQHF. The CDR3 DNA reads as TGTGCCAGTAGTATTGAGGACGATCAGCCCCAGCATTTT.

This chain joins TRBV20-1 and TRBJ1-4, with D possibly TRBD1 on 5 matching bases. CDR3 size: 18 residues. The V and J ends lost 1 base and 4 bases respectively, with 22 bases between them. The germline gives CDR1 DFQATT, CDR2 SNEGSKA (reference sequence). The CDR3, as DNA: TGCAGTGCTAGAGCTCCGGGAGGCCCAGGGACCGATAATGAAAAACTGTTTTTT. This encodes CSARAPGGPGTDNEKLFF.

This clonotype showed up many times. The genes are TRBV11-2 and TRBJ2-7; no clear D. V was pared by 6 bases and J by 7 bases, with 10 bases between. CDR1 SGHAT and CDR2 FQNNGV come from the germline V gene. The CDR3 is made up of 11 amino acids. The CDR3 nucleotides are TGTGCCAGCAGTCAGGCGCGGGAGCAGTACTTC. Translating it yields CASSQAREQYF.

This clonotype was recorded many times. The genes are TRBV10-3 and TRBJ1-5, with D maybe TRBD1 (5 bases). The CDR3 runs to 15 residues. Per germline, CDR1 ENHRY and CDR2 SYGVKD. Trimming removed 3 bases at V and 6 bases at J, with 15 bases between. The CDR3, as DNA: TGTGCCATCAGTGACGTGGGCCCCGGGGGTCAGCCCCAGCATTTT. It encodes CAISDVGPGGQPQHF.

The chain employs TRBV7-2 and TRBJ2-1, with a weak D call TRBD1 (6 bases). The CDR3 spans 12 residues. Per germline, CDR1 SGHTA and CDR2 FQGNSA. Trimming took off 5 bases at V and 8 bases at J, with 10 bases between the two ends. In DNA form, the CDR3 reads TGTGCCAGCAGCCTGGACAGTGATGAGCAGTTCTTC. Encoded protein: CASSLDSDEQFF. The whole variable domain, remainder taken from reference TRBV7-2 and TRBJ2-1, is GAGVSQSPSNKVTEKGKDVELRCDPISGHTALYWYRQSLGQGLEFLIYFQGNSAPDKSGLPSDRFSAERTGGSVSTLTIQRTQQEDSAVYLCASSLDSDEQFFGPGTRLTVL.

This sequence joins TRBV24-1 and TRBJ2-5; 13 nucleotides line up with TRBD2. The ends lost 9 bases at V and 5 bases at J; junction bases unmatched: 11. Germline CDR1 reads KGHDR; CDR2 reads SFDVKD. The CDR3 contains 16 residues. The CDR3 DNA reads TGTGCCACCTCCTCCGGGACTAGCGGGGCTTTGGAGACCCAGTACTTC. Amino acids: CATSSGTSGALETQYF.

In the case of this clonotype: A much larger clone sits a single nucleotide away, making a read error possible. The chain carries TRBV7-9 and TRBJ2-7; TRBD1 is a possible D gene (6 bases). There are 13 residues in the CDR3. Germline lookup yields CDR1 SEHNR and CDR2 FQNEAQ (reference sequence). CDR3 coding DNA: TGTGCCGGCAGCTTACCGACAGGATACGAGCAGTACTTC. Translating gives CAGSLPTGYEQYF.

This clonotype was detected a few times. The CDR3 spells CASRGFVRATQETQYF. CDR3 coding DNA: TGTGCCAGCAGAGGATTCGTCAGGGCTACCCAAGAGACCCAGTACTTC. The chain has TRBV28 and TRBJ2-5; the D gene is possibly TRBD1 (5 bases). V was clipped by 6 bases and J by 1 base, with 18 bases between them. The CDR3 has 16 residues. The germline V gene encodes CDR1 MDHEN and CDR2 SYDVKM.

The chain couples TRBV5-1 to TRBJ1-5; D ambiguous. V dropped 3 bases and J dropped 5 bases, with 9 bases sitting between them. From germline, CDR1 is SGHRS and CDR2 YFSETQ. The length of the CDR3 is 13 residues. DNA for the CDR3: TGCGCCAGCAGCTCTAACCCCGATCAGCCCCAGCATTTT. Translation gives CASSSNPDQPQHF.

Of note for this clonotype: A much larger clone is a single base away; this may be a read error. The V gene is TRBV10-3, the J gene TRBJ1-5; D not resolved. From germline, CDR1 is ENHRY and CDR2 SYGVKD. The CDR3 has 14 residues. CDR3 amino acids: CAISEPTSNQLQHF. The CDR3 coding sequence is TGTGCCATCAGTGAGCCCACGAGCAATCAGCTCCAGCATTTT.

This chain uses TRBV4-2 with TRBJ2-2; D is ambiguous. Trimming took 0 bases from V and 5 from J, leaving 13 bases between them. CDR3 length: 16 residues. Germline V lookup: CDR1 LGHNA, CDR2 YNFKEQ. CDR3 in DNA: TGTGCCAGCAGCCAAGATCGTAGTTGGGGTACCGGGGAGCTGTTTTTT. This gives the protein CASSQDRSWGTGELFF.